A selection of T cell receptor beta chains follows, all from one sample in a study of Ad26.COV2.S vaccination and SARS-CoV-2 variants. The repertoire was sequenced with immunoSEQ multiplex PCR; TCRdb's copy has only in-frame clones and lacks some. The sample consists of 350,000 to 400,000 clones, roughly nine tenths of them appearing once. This specimen was peripheral blood, taken in a trial of Ad26.COV2.S vaccine versus placebo. The source is a person between 18 and 65 years old who received the Ad26.COV2.S COVID-19 vaccine or a placebo. The CDR3 runs from the conserved cysteine through the conserved F or W. A D gene is named only where the DNA matches it firmly. Some rows have no size entry. The others give once, few or many, or a class for an expanded clone.

j_gene,d_gene,v_gene,abundance,CDR3aa,CDR3nt
TRBJ1-6,.,TRBV19,.,CASSAQKDSPLHF,TGTGCCAGTTCAGCACAGAAGGATTCACCCCTCCACTTT
TRBJ1-6,TRBD1,TRBV4-3,.,CASSQELSDRVAYNSPLHF,TGCGCCAGCAGCCAAGAGCTTTCTGACAGGGTAGCCTATAATTCACCCCTCCACTTT
TRBJ1-1,.,TRBV19,.,CASSPGSEAFF,TGTGCCAGTAGTCCCGGCTCTGAAGCTTTCTTT
TRBJ2-7,.,TRBV6-6,.,CASSSQNSYEQYF,TGTGCCAGCAGTTCCCAAAACTCCTACGAGCAGTACTTC
TRBJ1-2,.,TRBV10-3,.,CAISGGPVSNYGYTF,TGTGCCATCAGTGGCGGACCAGTCTCTAACTATGGCTACACCTTC
TRBJ1-3,.,TRBV7-8,once,CASSRTGTSGNTIYF,TGTGCCAGCAGCCGGACCGGGACCTCTGGAAACACCATATATTTT
TRBJ2-7,.,TRBV5-1,.,CASSLAYEQYF,TGCGCCAGCAGCTTGGCCTACGAGCAGTACTTC
TRBJ1-1,.,TRBV5-6,.,CASSFRTRIMNTEAFF,TGTGCCAGCAGCTTTAGGACAAGGATCATGAACACTGAAGCTTTCTTT
TRBJ2-5,TRBD2,TRBV5-4,.,CASSDPGTSGQETQYF,TGTGCCAGCAGCGACCCCGGGACTAGCGGGCAAGAGACCCAGTACTTC
TRBJ1-6,.,TRBV14,few,CASSQDRDTLFHF,TGTGCCAGCAGCCAAGATCGGGACACCTTATTCCACTTT
TRBJ2-2,TRBD2,TRBV6-5,.,CASSRTSVSGELFF,TGTGCCAGCAGTCGAACTAGCGTTTCTGGGGAGCTGTTTTTT
TRBJ1-2,.,TRBV6-5,.,CASSYDLLTYGYTF,TGTGCCAGCAGTTACGATCTCTTAACCTATGGCTACACCTTC
TRBJ2-2,.,TRBV7-2,.,CASSFLGDTGELFF,TGTGCCAGCAGCTTTTTGGGGGACACCGGGGAGCTGTTTTTT
TRBJ1-1,.,TRBV6-5,.,CASSYQPTLSTEAFF,TGTGCCAGCAGTTACCAGCCCACGTTGAGCACTGAAGCTTTCTTT
TRBJ1-1,TRBD1,TRBV2,.,CASSVPSYRGDGNTEAFF,TGTGCCAGCAGTGTCCCCTCATACAGGGGCGACGGGAACACTGAAGCTTTCTTT
TRBJ2-1,.,TRBV11-3,.,CASSLRGGNEQFF,TGTGCCAGCAGCTTAAGGGGGGGCAATGAGCAGTTCTTC
TRBJ2-1,TRBD2,TRBV7-2,.,CASSPLAGAHNEQFF,TGTGCCAGCAGCCCTCTAGCGGGGGCCCACAATGAGCAGTTCTTC
TRBJ1-1,.,TRBV5-1,.,CASAYGVMNTEAFF,TGCGCCAGCGCGTACGGGGTCATGAACACTGAAGCTTTCTTT
TRBJ1-2,.,TRBV4-1,.,CASSHSTAQYGYTF,TGCGCCAGCAGCCATAGCACAGCCCAATATGGCTACACCTTC
TRBJ1-2,.,TRBV18,.,CASSPPFYGYTF,TGTGCCAGCTCACCCCCATTCTATGGCTACACCTTC
TRBJ2-7,.,TRBV5-1,.,CASSWTVTDYEQYF,TGCGCCAGCAGCTGGACAGTGACCGACTACGAGCAGTACTTC
TRBJ1-1,.,TRBV11-2,.,CASSLSHLTLSNTEAFF,TGTGCCAGCAGCTTATCCCACCTTACACTGTCGAACACTGAAGCTTTCTTT
TRBJ1-1,.,TRBV11-2,.,CASSSGTLRSLNTEAFF,TGTGCCAGCAGCTCAGGGACCCTAAGGTCATTGAACACTGAAGCTTTCTTT
TRBJ2-5,TRBD1,TRBV13,.,CASSLGNRGRSQETQYF,TGTGCCAGCAGCTTGGGGAACAGGGGAAGGAGCCAAGAGACCCAGTACTTC
TRBJ1-4,.,TRBV6-5,.,CASSYGVEKLFF,TGTGCCAGCAGTTACGGTGTTGAAAAACTGTTTTTT
TRBJ1-3,.,TRBV27,.,CASSLFGRAGNTIYF,TGTGCCAGCAGTTTATTTGGCAGGGCAGGAAACACCATATATTTT
TRBJ1-5,.,TRBV19,.,CASSIDQPRDQPQHF,TGTGCCAGTAGTATAGATCAACCCAGAGATCAGCCCCAGCATTTT
TRBJ2-5,.,TRBV21-1,.,CASWGTQYF,TGTGCCAGCTGGGGGACCCAGTACTTC
TRBJ1-5,.,TRBV19,.,CASSNSHYSNQPQHF,TGTGCCAGTAGTAACAGTCATTATAGCAATCAGCCCCAGCATTTT
TRBJ1-3,.,TRBV4-1,.,CASSQDTAGNTIYF,TGCGCCAGCAGCCAAGACACAGCTGGAAACACCATATATTTT
TRBJ2-1,.,TRBV2,.,CASSEQGISYNEQFF,TGTGCCAGCAGTGAACAGGGGATCTCCTACAATGAGCAGTTCTTC
TRBJ1-5,.,TRBV27,.,CASPHRDRLLNQPQHF,TGTGCCAGCCCACATCGAGACCGTCTCCTCAATCAGCCCCAGCATTTT
TRBJ2-2,.,TRBV25-1,.,CASSGETVNTGELFF,TGTGCCAGCAGTGGGGAGACAGTCAACACCGGGGAGCTGTTTTTT
TRBJ2-3,.,TRBV5-8,.,CASSLETGHSIGSDTQYF,TGTGCCAGCAGCTTGGAGACGGGCCACTCGATAGGATCAGATACGCAGTATTTT
TRBJ1-2,.,TRBV2,.,CASTEGNYGYTF,TGTGCCAGTACCGAGGGGAACTATGGCTACACCTTC
TRBJ1-1,.,TRBV5-1,.,CASSLAPRDEAFF,TGCGCCAGCAGCTTGGCGCCAAGGGATGAAGCTTTCTTT
TRBJ2-3,TRBD2,TRBV6-5,.,CASSYEAGGGDTQYF,TGTGCCAGCAGTTACGAAGCGGGGGGAGGTGATACGCAGTATTTT
TRBJ1-2,TRBD1,TRBV5-1,once,CASRGQGLDYGYTF,TGCGCCAGCAGGGGACAGGGACTTGACTATGGCTACACCTTC
TRBJ2-7,.,TRBV5-1,.,CASSLLSGANYEQYF,TGCGCCAGCAGCTTGTTGTCAGGGGCGAACTACGAGCAGTACTTC
TRBJ2-3,.,TRBV6-5,.,CASSQTRNTDTQYF,TGTGCCAGCAGTCAAACAAGAAACACAGATACGCAGTATTTT